This T cell receptor beta chain was documented in a study of response to subunit inactivated influenza vaccine. There are a few counts of this clonotype. The CDR3 sequence is 16 residues long. Trimming left V 1 base short and J 0 bases short, with 9 bases between. TCRdb independently ran MiXCR on the RT-PCR reads; one entry per CDR3 protein. The data show about 830,000 distinct CDR3 sequences, about 18% seen once. The TCR comes from a man aged 45-60 years who received an inactivated influenza vaccine. This specimen consisted of PBMCs from blood, obtained 5 days after vaccination. The chain recombines TRBV12-3 or TRBV12-4 with TRBJ2-2; D may match TRBD1 or TRBD2 (5 bases each). DNA of the CDR3: TGTGCCAGCAGTTTAGGTGTGGGGGCGAACACCGGGGAGCTGTTTTTT. Amino acids: CASSLGVGANTGELFF.